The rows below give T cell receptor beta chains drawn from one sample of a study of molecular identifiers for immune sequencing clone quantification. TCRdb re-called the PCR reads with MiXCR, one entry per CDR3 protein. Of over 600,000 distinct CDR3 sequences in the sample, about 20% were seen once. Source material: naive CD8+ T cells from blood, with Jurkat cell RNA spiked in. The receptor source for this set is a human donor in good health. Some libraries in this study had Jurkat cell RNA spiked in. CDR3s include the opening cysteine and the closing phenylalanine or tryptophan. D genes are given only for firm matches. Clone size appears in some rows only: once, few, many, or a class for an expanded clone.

CDR3nt: TGTGCCAGCAGCTTAAGGGACAGGGGCGTAATGAACACTGAAGCTTTCTTT; CDR3aa: CASSLRDRGVMNTEAFF; d_gene: TRBD1; v_gene: TRBV7-2; j_gene: TRBJ1-1; abundance: many
CDR3nt: TGTGCCAGCAGCTTAGATCCTTATTCGCAGCAAGAGACCCAGTACTTC; CDR3aa: CASSLDPYSQQETQYF; d_gene: -; v_gene: TRBV11-2; j_gene: TRBJ2-5; abundance: few
CDR3nt: TGTGCCAGCAGTTTTGCGACCTCATTTGGGGTCGAGCAGTACTTC; CDR3aa: CASSFATSFGVEQYF; d_gene: -; v_gene: TRBV12-3/TRBV12-4; j_gene: TRBJ2-7; abundance: few
CDR3nt: TGCGCCAGCAGCCAAGATCAGGATGCACCCCTCCACTTT; CDR3aa: CASSQDQDAPLHF; d_gene: -; v_gene: TRBV4-3; j_gene: TRBJ1-6; abundance: few
CDR3nt: TGTGCCAGCTTGAGGGACACAAACCAAGAGACCCAGTACTTC; CDR3aa: CASLRDTNQETQYF; d_gene: -; v_gene: TRBV18; j_gene: TRBJ2-5; abundance: many
CDR3nt: TGTGCCAGTACCTCTTCCGATTGGCTCAGCACTGAAGCTTTCTTT; CDR3aa: CASTSSDWLSTEAFF; d_gene: -; v_gene: TRBV19; j_gene: TRBJ1-1; abundance: -
CDR3nt: TGTGCCAGCAACCACGGCCCGGGGAGCAATCAGCCCCAGCATTTT; CDR3aa: CASNHGPGSNQPQHF; d_gene: -; v_gene: TRBV27; j_gene: TRBJ1-5; abundance: many
CDR3nt: TGTGCCAGCAGCTCCGGACTAGCGGGAGTATCAGATACGCAGTATTTT; CDR3aa: CASSSGLAGVSDTQYF; d_gene: TRBD2; v_gene: TRBV7-6; j_gene: TRBJ2-3; abundance: many
CDR3nt: TGTGCCAGCAGTTACATAGGCAGGAACATTCAGTACTTC; CDR3aa: CASSYIGRNIQYF; d_gene: -; v_gene: TRBV6-2/TRBV6-3; j_gene: TRBJ2-4; abundance: many
CDR3nt: TGTGCCAGCAGCCAAGTTCTGTCACGGGGGGAGACCCAGTACTTC; CDR3aa: CASSQVLSRGETQYF; d_gene: -; v_gene: TRBV14; j_gene: TRBJ2-5; abundance: -
CDR3nt: TGTGCCAGCAGTTTACTTGGACAGGTTGGCTATGGCTACACCTTC; CDR3aa: CASSLLGQVGYGYTF; d_gene: TRBD1; v_gene: TRBV12-3/TRBV12-4; j_gene: TRBJ1-2; abundance: -
CDR3nt: TGTGCCATCAGTGAGTGGGCAGGGGGCCGCGAGCAGTACTTC; CDR3aa: CAISEWAGGREQYF; d_gene: TRBD1; v_gene: TRBV10-3; j_gene: TRBJ2-7; abundance: many
CDR3nt: TGTGCCAACAGTTACTCGCGCGGAAACGAGCAGTACTTC; CDR3aa: CANSYSRGNEQYF; d_gene: -; v_gene: TRBV6-5; j_gene: TRBJ2-7; abundance: -
CDR3nt: TGTGCCAGCAGCTTGACGGGGGGAAGACCTGAGCAGTACTTC; CDR3aa: CASSLTGGRPEQYF; d_gene: TRBD2; v_gene: TRBV7-9; j_gene: TRBJ2-7; abundance: many
CDR3nt: TGTGCCAGCAGTTTCCAGACTCGTACAGATACGCAGTATTTT; CDR3aa: CASSFQTRTDTQYF; d_gene: -; v_gene: TRBV12-3/TRBV12-4; j_gene: TRBJ2-3; abundance: many
CDR3nt: TGCAGCGTTCAGGGGGGGGTGCACACTGAAGCTTTCTTT; CDR3aa: CSVQGGVHTEAFF; d_gene: TRBD1; v_gene: TRBV29-1; j_gene: TRBJ1-1; abundance: many
CDR3nt: TGTGCCAGCAGACTAAGGACGACAAGCTCCTACAAGCAGTACTTC; CDR3aa: CASRLRTTSSYKQYF; d_gene: -; v_gene: TRBV6-5; j_gene: TRBJ2-7; abundance: -
CDR3nt: TGTGCCAGCAGCGCACCGGGACAGGGTGGCACCGGGGAGCTGTTTTTT; CDR3aa: CASSAPGQGGTGELFF; d_gene: TRBD1; v_gene: TRBV13; j_gene: TRBJ2-2; abundance: many
CDR3nt: TGCGCCAGCAGCCAAGACCCGGCGACAACTAATGAAAAACTGTTTTTT; CDR3aa: CASSQDPATTNEKLFF; d_gene: -; v_gene: TRBV4-1; j_gene: TRBJ1-4; abundance: many
CDR3nt: TGTGCCAGCAGCTCCGGGACAGGGAGAAACACCATATATTTT; CDR3aa: CASSSGTGRNTIYF; d_gene: TRBD1; v_gene: TRBV5-6; j_gene: TRBJ1-3; abundance: many
CDR3nt: TGCGCCAGCAGCCAAGATATAGCAGGGGATAATGAGCAGTTCTTC; CDR3aa: CASSQDIAGDNEQFF; d_gene: -; v_gene: TRBV4-1; j_gene: TRBJ2-1; abundance: many
CDR3nt: TGTGCCAGCAGCTTACTAGCGGGTCAGTACCAAGAGACCCAGTACTTC; CDR3aa: CASSLLAGQYQETQYF; d_gene: TRBD2; v_gene: TRBV5-6; j_gene: TRBJ2-5; abundance: -
CDR3nt: TGTGCTAGTGGTCCAACCGGGACAGAGAGTATGAACACTGAAGCTTTCTTT; CDR3aa: CASGPTGTESMNTEAFF; d_gene: TRBD1; v_gene: TRBV12-5; j_gene: TRBJ1-1; abundance: many
CDR3nt: TGTGCCAGCAGTCTCCCCGGGGCAGGTAGCACCGGGGAGCTGTTTTTT; CDR3aa: CASSLPGAGSTGELFF; d_gene: -; v_gene: TRBV6-2/TRBV6-3; j_gene: TRBJ2-2; abundance: -